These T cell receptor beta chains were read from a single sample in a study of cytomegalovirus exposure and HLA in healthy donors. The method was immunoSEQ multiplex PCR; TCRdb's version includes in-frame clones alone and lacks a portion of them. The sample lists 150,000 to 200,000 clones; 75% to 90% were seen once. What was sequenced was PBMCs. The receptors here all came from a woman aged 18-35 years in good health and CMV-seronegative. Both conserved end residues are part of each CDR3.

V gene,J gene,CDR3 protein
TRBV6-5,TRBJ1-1,CASSTGLWKNTEAFF
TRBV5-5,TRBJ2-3,CASSLNTQWAHTQYF
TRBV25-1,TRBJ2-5,CASSEGLGGAQETQYF
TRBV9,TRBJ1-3,CASSPQTGGSSGSTIYF
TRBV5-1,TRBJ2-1,CASSLGLAGVTGYNEQFF
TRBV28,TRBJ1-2,CASSGTDSAYGYTF
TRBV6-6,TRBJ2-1,CASSAVSYNEQFF
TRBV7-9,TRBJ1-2,CASSLAGDRSTNYGYTF
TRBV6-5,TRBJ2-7,CASRHRVEYAYEQYF
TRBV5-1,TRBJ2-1,CASSLRGNDNEQFF
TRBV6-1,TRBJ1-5,CASSEARSLEREPQHF
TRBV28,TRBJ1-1,CASSFRQGGTEAFF
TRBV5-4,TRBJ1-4,CASSFRGGDEKLFF
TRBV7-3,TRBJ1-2,CASSLGGGEGYTF
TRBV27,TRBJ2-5,CASSPYGTWETQYF
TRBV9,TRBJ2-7,CASSPRTGGEKYF
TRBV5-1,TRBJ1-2,CASSLFAGEGYGYTF
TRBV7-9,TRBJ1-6,CTSSQQGDSPLHF
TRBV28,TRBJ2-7,CASSSAGTDVTYEQYF
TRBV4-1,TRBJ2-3,CASSQDAAGADTQYF
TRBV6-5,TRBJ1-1,CASSSRKGEGTEAFF
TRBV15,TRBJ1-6,CATSPGFAHRAHSPLHF
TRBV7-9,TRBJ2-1,CASSPLSGGAKKMGEQFF
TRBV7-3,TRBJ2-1,CASSLAGRPPNEQFF
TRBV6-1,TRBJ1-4,CASSEAGGTNEKLFF
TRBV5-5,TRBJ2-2,CASSQTSGVNTGELFF
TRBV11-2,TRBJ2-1,CASSFSSGGAYRTYNEQFF
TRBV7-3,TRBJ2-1,CASSLGAGESPYNEQFF
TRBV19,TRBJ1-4,CASSRMGGPQTATNEKLFF
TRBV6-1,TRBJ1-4,CASSESGTNEKLFF
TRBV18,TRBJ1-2,CASSPNGGLILGYTF
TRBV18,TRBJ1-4,CASSPTDINEKLFF
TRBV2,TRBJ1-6,CASSGQQGRGYNSPLHF
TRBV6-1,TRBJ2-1,CASDGRGSYNEQFF
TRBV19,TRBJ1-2,CASSIRKGGQNYGYTF
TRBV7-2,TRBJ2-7,CASSFTGRGAYEQYF
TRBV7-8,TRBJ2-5,CASIDRGLETQYF
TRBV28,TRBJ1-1,CASSLGGTGAPEAFF
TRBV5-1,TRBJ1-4,CASSLATGGSINEKLFF
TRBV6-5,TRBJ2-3,CASTRTSGTDTQYF
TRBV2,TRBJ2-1,CASRAPRGYNEQFF
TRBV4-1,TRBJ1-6,CASSRDGGGAYNSPLHF
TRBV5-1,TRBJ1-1,CASSLSGGNTEAFF
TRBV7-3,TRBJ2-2,CASSFERGTGELFF
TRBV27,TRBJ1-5,CASSWASNQPQHF
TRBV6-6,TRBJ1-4,CASSHRQGREKLFF
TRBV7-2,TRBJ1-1,CASSQDMGGAFF
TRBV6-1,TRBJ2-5,CASSVDRGRETQYF
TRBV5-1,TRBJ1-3,CASSSGSPSGSGNTIYF
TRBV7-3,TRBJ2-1,CASSFFEREGEQFF
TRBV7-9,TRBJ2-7,CASSLALGLAVYEQYF
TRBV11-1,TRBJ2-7,CASSGVAKDRRQYF
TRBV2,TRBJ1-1,CASSEGSGRGMNTEAFF
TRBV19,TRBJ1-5,CASTTTGAHQHF
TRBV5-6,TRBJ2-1,CASSLASGGHEQFF
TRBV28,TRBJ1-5,CASALSDSNQPQHF
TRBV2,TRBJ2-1,CASKEQGARSEQFF
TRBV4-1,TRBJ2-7,CASSQVVQGYEQYF
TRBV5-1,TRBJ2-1,CASSAYWEAQWEQFF